This T cell receptor beta chain was sequenced during a study of T cell responses to AZD1222 COVID-19 vaccine. Sequencing was performed with immunoSEQ multiplex PCR; in TCRdb, only in-frame clones are kept and a portion is missing. The profile shows about 120,000 clones, about 85% of them singletons. This clone was detected only a few times. Specimen: peripheral blood, collected on day 0 of AZD1222 vaccination. The source is an adult in good health.

CDR3 sequence reads: CASRLSTGNYGYTF. CDR3 nucleotide sequence: TGTGCCAGCAGGTTGTCGACGGGGAACTATGGCTACACCTTC. The chain couples TRBV6-5 to TRBJ1-2; D unresolved. The germline CDR1 and CDR2 sequences are MNHEY and SVGAGI. CDR3 size: 14 residues. V was clipped by 6 bases and J by 2 bases, with 13 bases between them.